This T cell receptor (beta chain) was sequenced in a study of T cells in Graves' hyperthyroidism and ophthalmopathy. V was pared by 7 bases and J by 0 bases, with 12 bases between. This CDR3 has 14 amino acids. Per germline, CDR1 SGHVS and CDR2 FQNEAQ. The source material, RNA transcripts, was used to amplify TCR beta CDR3 regions. First-round RT-PCR of the TCR CDR3 relied on the HTBI primer set. TCRdb re-analysed the multiplex PCR reads in MiXCR, keeping a single row per CDR3 protein. The sample includes 600,000 to 900,000 distinct CDR3 sequences, roughly 15% of them seen just once. The receptor comes from a man younger than 35 with Graves' hyperthyroidism. Sequencing used blood. The chain combines TRBV7-8 with TRBJ2-5, with D tentatively TRBD2 (5 bases). This CDR3 reads CASTPASYQETQYF. CDR3 nucleotides: TGTGCCAGCACCCCAGCTAGCTACCAAGAGACCCAGTACTTC.